The T cell receptor (beta chain) described here comes from a study of T cell clusters in autoimmune cytopenias. According to its frequency, this clonotype is medium-sized. Antigen: not known. Roughly 38,000 genome equivalents of blood DNA were amplified for TRB. TRB rearrangements were amplified by touch-down multiplex PCR with mixed TRB-A/B primers. TCRdb re-called the multiplex PCR reads, yielding one record per CDR3 amino acid sequence without DNA. This table lists about 6,100 distinct CDR3 sequences. This CDR3 comprises 14 residues. The germline gives CDR1 SGHKS, CDR2 YYEKEE (reference sequence). Findings of the study overall: The cluster-lack signature was not seen for secondary cytopenia versus chronic lymphocytic leukemia. Clustering suggested that physiological T cell clusters were missing in primary autoimmune cytopenia patients.

This sample was shared with a second study, whose subject was T cell repertoires in aging, cancer and after chemotherapy. That source adds: Age-matched healthy donors had significantly more diverse, less clonal blood TCR repertoires than untreated cancer patients. In each cancer cohort, median generation probability increased across chemotherapy, suggesting thymic output rebounded.

This receptor was identified in a human donor in good health. This chain connects TRBV5-5 to TRBJ1-2; TCRdb outputs TRBD1, but without DNA this stays unchecked. Input material: peripheral blood. This CDR3 is CASSLTPRTYGYTF.